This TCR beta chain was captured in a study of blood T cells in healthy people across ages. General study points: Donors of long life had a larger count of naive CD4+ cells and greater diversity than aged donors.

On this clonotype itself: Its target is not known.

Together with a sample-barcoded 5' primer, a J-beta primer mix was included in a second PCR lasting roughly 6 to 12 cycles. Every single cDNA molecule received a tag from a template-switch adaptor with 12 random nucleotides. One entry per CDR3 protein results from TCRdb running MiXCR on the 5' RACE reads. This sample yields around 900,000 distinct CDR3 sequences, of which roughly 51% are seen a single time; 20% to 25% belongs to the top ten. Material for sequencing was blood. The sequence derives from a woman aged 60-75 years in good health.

The CDR3 here is CSVDSPAPGETQYF. In DNA form, the CDR3 reads TGCAGCGTTGATAGCCCAGCCCCCGGCGAGACCCAGTACTTC. The chain carries TRBV29-1 and TRBJ2-5, with no clear D. Trimming took 3 bases from V and 5 from J, leaving 16 bases between them. There are 14 residues in the CDR3. From germline, CDR1 is SQVTM and CDR2 ANQGSEA.